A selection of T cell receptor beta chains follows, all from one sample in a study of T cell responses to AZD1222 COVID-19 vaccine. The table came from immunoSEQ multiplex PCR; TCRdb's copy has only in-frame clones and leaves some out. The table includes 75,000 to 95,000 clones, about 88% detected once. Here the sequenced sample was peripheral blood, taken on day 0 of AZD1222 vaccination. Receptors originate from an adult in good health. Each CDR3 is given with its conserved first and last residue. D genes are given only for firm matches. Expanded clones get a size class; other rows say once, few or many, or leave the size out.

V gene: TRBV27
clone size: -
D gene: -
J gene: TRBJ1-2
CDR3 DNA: TGTGCCAGCAGTTTACAGGGAGACTATGGCTACACCTTC
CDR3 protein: CASSLQGDYGYTF

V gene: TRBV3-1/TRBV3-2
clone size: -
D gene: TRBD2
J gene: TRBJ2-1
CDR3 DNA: TGTGCCAGCAGTCCCAGCGGGGGGGCCTCCAATGGGCAGTTCTTC
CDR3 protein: CASSPSGGASNGQFF

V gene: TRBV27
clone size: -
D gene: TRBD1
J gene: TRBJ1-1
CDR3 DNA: TGTGCCAGCAGTTTATACAGGGGGAACACTGAAGCTTTCTTT
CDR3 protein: CASSLYRGNTEAFF

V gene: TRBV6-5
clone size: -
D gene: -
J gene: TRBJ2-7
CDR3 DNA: TGTGCCAGCAGTCGAGGGAGCAGGGGGGCAAACGAGCAGTACTTC
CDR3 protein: CASSRGSRGANEQYF

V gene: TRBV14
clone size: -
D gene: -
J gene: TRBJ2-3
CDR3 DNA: TGTGCCAGCAGCCAAGGCGGGCTCACAGATACGCAGTATTTT
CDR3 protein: CASSQGGLTDTQYF

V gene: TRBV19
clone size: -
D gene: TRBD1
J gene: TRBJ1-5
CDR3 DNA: TGTGCCAGTAGTAGGGTAGAGGGGGCCGTTCAGCCCCAGCATTTT
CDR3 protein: CASSRVEGAVQPQHF

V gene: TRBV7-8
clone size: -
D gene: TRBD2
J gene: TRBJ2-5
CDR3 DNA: TGTGCCAGCAGCGCGACTGGGACTAGCGGGAGGGAGACCCAGTACTTC
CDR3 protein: CASSATGTSGRETQYF

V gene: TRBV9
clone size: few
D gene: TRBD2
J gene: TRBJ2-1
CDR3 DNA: TGTGCCAGCAGCGCATCCGGGACTAGCGTAAATGAGCAGTTCTTC
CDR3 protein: CASSASGTSVNEQFF

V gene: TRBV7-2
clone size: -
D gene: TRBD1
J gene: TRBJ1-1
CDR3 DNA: TGTGCCAGCAGCTTAGGAATCAGGGGGACTGAAGCTTTCTTT
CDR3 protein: CASSLGIRGTEAFF

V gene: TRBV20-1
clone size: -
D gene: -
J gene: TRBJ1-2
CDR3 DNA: TGCAGTGAGCTCGTAGGGGATGGCTACACCTTC
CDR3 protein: CSELVGDGYTF

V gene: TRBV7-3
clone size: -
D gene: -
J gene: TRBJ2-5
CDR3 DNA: TGTGCCAGCAGCCCCTTGGGCGGAGAACAAGAGACCCAGTACTTC
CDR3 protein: CASSPLGGEQETQYF

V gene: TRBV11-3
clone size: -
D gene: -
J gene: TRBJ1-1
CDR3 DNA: TGTGCCAGCAGCTTTTCAGGGAACACTGAAGCTTTCTTT
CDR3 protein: CASSFSGNTEAFF

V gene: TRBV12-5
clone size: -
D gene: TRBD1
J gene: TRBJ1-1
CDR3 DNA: TGTGCTAGTGGTTCCCGGGACAGAGTTCCTTTCCAGAACACTGAAGCTTTCTTT
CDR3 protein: CASGSRDRVPFQNTEAFF

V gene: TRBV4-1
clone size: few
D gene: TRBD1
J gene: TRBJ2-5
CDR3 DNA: TGCGCCAGCAGCCGGGGACAGCAAGAGACCCAGTACTTC
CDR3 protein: CASSRGQQETQYF

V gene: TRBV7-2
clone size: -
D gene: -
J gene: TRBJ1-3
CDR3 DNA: TGTGCCAGCAGCCAGACGGGAATTATGTCTGGAAACACCATATATTTT
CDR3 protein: CASSQTGIMSGNTIYF

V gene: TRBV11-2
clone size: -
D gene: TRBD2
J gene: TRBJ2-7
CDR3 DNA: TGTGCCAGCAGCTTAGAGTTAGCGGGGCCCTACGAGCAGTACTTC
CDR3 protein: CASSLELAGPYEQYF

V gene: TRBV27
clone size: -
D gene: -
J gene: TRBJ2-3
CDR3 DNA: TGTGCCAGCAGTTTCTCGGCCTTCCCAGATACGCAGTATTTT
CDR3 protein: CASSFSAFPDTQYF